Shown below are 21 T cell receptor beta chains from a single sample sequenced in a study of CD8 T cells in Susac syndrome. RNA amounts of roughly 0.5 to 1 ug underwent reverse transcription with random hexamers. Using its own MiXCR run on the immunoSEQ multiplex PCR reads, TCRdb lists one record per CDR3 protein. Of about 240,000 distinct CDR3 sequences listed, 90% to 97% are singletons. The sample was CD4+ T cells from PBMCs. The receptors were sampled from a human donor with Susac syndrome.

The genes are TRBV11-3 and TRBJ2-4, with TRBD2 matching 8 bases. The CDR3 runs 11 residues. CDR1 is SGHNT and CDR2 is YENEEA in the germline V gene. Unmatched junction bases numbered 4, after V lost 4 bases and J lost 14 bases. The CDR3 bases are TGTGCCAGCAGCTCGGGGGGACTAGAGTACTTC. It yields the protein CASSSGGLEYF.

The V call is TRBV29-1, the J call TRBJ1-1; 7 bases fit TRBD1. Looked up from germline, CDR1 is SQVTM and CDR2 is ANQGSEA. V gave up 4 bases and J gave up 1 base; unmatched junction bases: 3. CDR3 length equals 13 residues. CDR3 nucleotides: TGCAGCGTTGTGGGACAGACGAACACTGAAGCTTTCTTT. Translation gives CSVVGQTNTEAFF.

This rearrangement joins TRBV27 to TRBJ1-5; possible D gene TRBD1, 6 bases. Trimming removed 6 bases at V and 7 bases at J, with 16 bases between. There are 14 residues in the CDR3. Germline lookup yields CDR1 MNHEY and CDR2 SMNVEV (reference sequence). CDR3 in DNA: TGTGCCAGCAGAATACAGGGCTTTGGGCAGCCCCAGCATTTT. It codes for CASRIQGFGQPQHF.

The rearrangement joins TRBV9 to TRBJ2-1; 7 bases map to TRBD2. The CDR3 contains 15 residues. Germline assignment: CDR1 SGDLS and CDR2 YYNGEE. Germline trimming cut 4 bases from V and 9 bases from J; bases unmatched to any gene: 13. CDR3 sequence: CASSRGVSAGGEQFF. Here the CDR3 DNA reads TGTGCCAGCAGCCGGGGGGTCAGCGCCGGGGGTGAGCAGTTCTTC.

The chain's CDR3 is CASSRPTPQHF. DNA of the CDR3: TGTGCCAGCAGCCGCCCGACGCCCCAGCATTTT. The J gene is TRBJ1-5, the V gene TRBV27, with D uncertain. Between the trimmed V and J ends, which lost 6 bases and 9 bases, there was a span of 9 bases. The CDR3 extends over 11 amino acids. Germline CDR1 MNHEY, CDR2 SMNVEV (reference sequence).

This chain links TRBV18 with TRBJ2-7, with D unclear. Between the trimmed V and J ends, which lost 4 bases and 6 bases, there was a span of 7 bases. The CDR3 spans 11 residues. The germline V gene encodes CDR1 KGHSH and CDR2 LQKENI. This CDR3 reads CASSQGAEQYF. In DNA form, the CDR3 reads TGTGCCAGCTCACAGGGCGCCGAGCAGTACTTC. The variable domain in full, with the rest retrieved from reference TRBV18 and TRBJ2-7, is NAGVMQNPRHLVRRRGQEARLRCSPMKGHSHVYWYRQLPEEGLKFMVYLQKENIIDESGMPKERFSAEFPKEGPSILRIQQVVRGDSAAYFCASSQGAEQYFGPGTRLTVT.

The chain combines TRBV14 with TRBJ2-3; D is undetermined. Germline-derived CDR1 and CDR2 are SGHDN and FVKESK. The CDR3 runs 12 residues. The V gene lost 5 bases and the J gene lost 6 bases, with 9 bases spanning the gap. The CDR3 DNA reads TGTGCCAGCAGCACCAGATGGGATACGCAGTATTTT. Protein sequence: CASSTRWDTQYF.

This rearrangement joins TRBV5-4 to TRBJ2-5, with 7 nucleotides matching TRBD2. The CDR3 is 16 residues long. The V gene's germline CDR1 is SGHNT and CDR2 YYREEE (reference sequence). V was pared by 0 bases and J by 4 bases, with 9 bases of the junction left unmatched. In nucleotides, the CDR3 is TGTGCCAGCAGCTTGGCAACTAGCGCCGGCCGAGAGACCCAGTACTTC. This encodes CASSLATSAGRETQYF.

The chain carries TRBV7-9 and TRBJ2-5; no firm D call. The CDR3 length is 14 residues. Trimming cost V 0 bases and J 5 bases, with 10 bases left between them. CDR1 and CDR2 from the germline V gene are SEHNR and FQNEAQ (reference sequence). CDR3 sequence: CASSLAGRMETQYF. CDR3 nucleotides: TGTGCCAGCAGCTTAGCCGGGCGTATGGAGACCCAGTACTTC.

In nucleotides, the CDR3 is TGTGCCAGCAGCCAGCGACAGGGGAGCGAGCAGTACTTC. Translating it yields CASSQRQGSEQYF. The chain combines TRBV7-3 with TRBJ2-7, with 8 bases matching TRBD1. The J segment lost 6 bases and the V segment lost 5 bases, leaving 6 bases of the junction unmatched. The CDR3 sequence is 13 residues long. The germline CDR1 and CDR2 sequences are SGHTA and FQGTGA. Based on the CDR3 plus reference TRBV7-3 and TRBJ2-7, the full variable domain is GAGVSQTPSNKVTEKGKYVELRCDPISGHTALYWYRQSLGQGPEFLIYFQGTGAADDSGLPNDRFFAVRPEGSVSTLKIQRTERGDSAVYLCASSQRQGSEQYFGPGTRLTVT.

This chain links TRBV20-1 with TRBJ1-1; 10 nucleotides agree with TRBD1. The CDR3 runs 15 residues. Germline CDR1 and CDR2: DFQATT and SNEGSKA (reference sequence). J lost 4 bases, V lost 0 bases, and 5 bases had no gene match. Written as DNA, the CDR3 is TGCAGTGCTAGAGATGGGACAGGGGCAGCCACTGAAGCTTTCTTT. The encoded protein is CSARDGTGAATEAFF.

V gene TRBV27 combines with J gene TRBJ2-5; TRBD1 is a possible D gene (6 bases). Per germline, CDR1 MNHEY and CDR2 SMNVEV (reference sequence). The V gene lost 8 bases and the J gene lost 2 bases, with 18 bases spanning the gap. This CDR3 is built from 15 residues. The CDR3 coding sequence is TGTGCCAGCGGACTTTCCGGGACACATCAAGAGACCCAGTACTTC. It translates to CASGLSGTHQETQYF.

The gene calls are TRBV5-4 and TRBJ2-5; TRBD1 aligns across 7 bases. The CDR3 loop spans 13 amino acids. Germline values: CDR1 SGHNT, CDR2 YYREEE (reference sequence). Trimming took 4 bases from V and 4 from J; bases not matched to a gene: 4. CDR3 amino acids: CASSQNRGETQYF. The CDR3 nucleotides are TGTGCCAGCAGCCAGAACAGGGGAGAGACCCAGTACTTC.

This rearrangement joins TRBV11-1 to TRBJ2-6; the D is unclear. CDR3 length equals 16 residues. Trimming left V 2 bases short and J 4 bases short, with 12 bases between. CDR1 is SGHAT, CDR2 FQDESV, per germline (reference sequence). CDR3 in amino acids: CASSLSFGDGANVLTF. In DNA form, the CDR3 reads TGTGCCAGCAGCTTAAGCTTCGGAGACGGGGCCAACGTCCTGACTTTC. Full variable domain (remainder filled in from reference TRBV11-1 and TRBJ2-6): EAEVAQSPRYKITEKSQAVAFWCDPISGHATLYWYRQILGQGPELLVQFQDESVVDDSQLPKDRFSAERLKGVDSTLKIQPAELGDSAMYLCASSLSFGDGANVLTFGAGSRLTVL.

This rearrangement joins TRBV12-3 or TRBV12-4 to TRBJ2-1, with TRBD2 identical over 8 bases. The CDR3 runs 14 residues. The trim removed 4 bases at V and 7 bases at J, leaving 6 bases unmatched. The CDR3 coding sequence is TGTGCCAGCAGTTCCGGACTAGCCCTGAATGAGCAGTTCTTC. Its translation: CASSSGLALNEQFF.

The count of this clonotype is one. The V gene is TRBV4-1, the J gene TRBJ1-2, with a weak D call TRBD1 (5 bases). Germline lookup yields CDR1 MGHRA and CDR2 YSYEKL. This CDR3 has 15 residues. Between the trimmed V and J ends, which lost 3 bases and 7 bases, there was a span of 18 bases. CDR3 region: CASSQGTGPRTGYTF. In DNA, the CDR3 is TGCGCCAGCAGCCAGGGGACCGGGCCAAGAACTGGCTACACCTTC.

The J gene is TRBJ2-6, the V gene TRBV9; TRBD1 is a possible D gene (6 bases). The CDR3 loop spans 20 amino acids. Trimming took 2 bases from V and 4 from J, leaving 25 bases between them. Germline V gene sequence: CDR1 SGDLS, CDR2 YYNGEE. The CDR3 DNA is TGTGCCAGCAGCGTCCGGGGTGGGGGCGCAATATCGTGGGGGGCCAACGTCCTGACTTTC. Its translation is CASSVRGGGAISWGANVLTF.

V usage is TRBV3-1 and J usage is TRBJ2-6, with 13 bases that match TRBD2. There are 18 residues in the CDR3. Germline V lookup: CDR1 LGHDT, CDR2 YNNKEL (reference sequence). With 5 bases clipped from V and 2 bases from J, the junction kept 6 bases outside the gene matches. The CDR3 DNA follows: TGTGCCAGCAGCGGAAGGGGACTAGCGGGACCTGGGGCCAACGTCCTGACTTTC. Its protein product is CASSGRGLAGPGANVLTF.

The gene calls are TRBV20-1 and TRBJ2-6; D remains unclear. Germline loops: CDR1 DFQATT, CDR2 SNEGSKA (reference sequence). The CDR3 consists of 17 residues. Between the trimmed V and J ends, which lost 1 base and 0 bases, there was a span of 13 bases. The CDR3 bases are TGCAGTGCTAGAGGAGAAGGTTTAAGCTCTGGGGCCAACGTCCTGACTTTC. Translated: CSARGEGLSSGANVLTF.

This clonotype occurred a few times. The chain is built from TRBV3-1 and TRBJ2-1; possibly TRBD2 for D (6 bases). V lost 7 bases, J lost 8 bases, and 15 bases lay in between. The CDR3 runs to 13 residues. Looked up from germline, CDR1 is LGHDT and CDR2 is YNNKEL (reference sequence). DNA of the CDR3: TGTGCCAGCATGGGGGGTGGTCAGGATGAGCAGTTCTTC. Translating gives CASMGGGQDEQFF.

This clonotype was counted a single time. The CDR3 loop reads CATQSGIINEQYF. Here the CDR3 DNA reads TGTGCCACCCAGAGCGGGATAATAAACGAGCAGTACTTC. V usage is TRBV15 and J usage is TRBJ2-7; 7 positions agree with TRBD2. The germline gives CDR1 LNHNV, CDR2 YYDKDF (reference sequence). The CDR3 covers 13 residues. V dropped 8 bases and J dropped 5; count of bases not matched to a gene: 9.